What follows describes a single TCR beta chain. The antigen remains undetermined. The data were obtained in a study of neurological immune-mediated disorders. Findings of the study overall: HTLV-1-associated myelopathy showed the most TCR clonal expansion; multiple sclerosis the least, below healthy controls.

Synthesis of cDNA was performed by 5'RACE using 10-nucleotide random UMIs. Over 200 million TCR-beta sequences, together covering 15-18 subjects, were produced by every individual sequencing run that was carried out. TCRdb used MiXCR to reprocess the 5' RACE reads, holding one entry per CDR3 protein. The table lists approximately 48,000 distinct CDR3 sequences, 10% of them singletons. The source material was PBMCs. This sequence originates from a man between 65 and 85 years old with HTLV-1-associated myelopathy (HAM/TSP).

The CDR3: CSATQGAEGEQFF. The DNA for the CDR3 is TGCAGCGCTACACAGGGGGCTGAGGGTGAGCAGTTCTTC. The chain uses TRBV29-1 and TRBJ2-1; 9 bases agree with TRBD1. With V trimmed by 7 bases and J by 9 bases, 10 bases remained unmatched. The CDR3 runs 13 residues. Germline CDR1 and CDR2: SQVTM and ANQGSEA.